At least ten counts were recorded for the clone carrying this T cell receptor beta chain. This specimen comes from a study of regulatory T cells in long-lasting Graves disease. Time point described: newly diagnosed GD, antithyroid drugs for less than 3 months. RNA from PBMCs was the source of the TCR library. The authors built TCR beta libraries using iRepertoire HTBI primers and Arm-PCR of CDR3 regions. One entry per CDR3 protein results from TCRdb running MiXCR on the multiplex PCR reads. The sample lists approximately 300,000 distinct CDR3 sequences, 15% to 20% seen once, with roughly 40% in the top ten. With 5 bases removed from V and 3 bases from J, the gap between germline ends came to 14 bases. The CDR3 has 14 residues. CDR1 is MNHEY, CDR2 SMNVEV, per germline (reference sequence).

V is TRBV27 and J is TRBJ2-7; maybe TRBD1 (6 bases). This clonotype was sampled from a female donor with Graves disease. The source material was peripheral blood mononuclear cells (PBMCs), sampled at new diagnosis, from a patient treated with antithyroid drugs. The CDR3 DNA is TGTGCCAGCAGTGCGCCCGGGACATACTACGAGCAGTACTTC. It is translated as CASSAPGTYYEQYF.